Reported below is one T cell receptor (beta chain). Its antigen is not known. Germline V CDR1 and CDR2: LNHDA, SQIVND (reference sequence). V dropped 5 bases and J dropped 1; count of bases not matched to a gene: 5. The CDR3 consists of 15 residues. The data were obtained in a study of T cells in localized non-small cell lung cancer. The study's findings and limits: Heterogeneity within the tumor remains possible, as just one region underwent sequencing. When the top 100 tumor clones were examined, a median about 60 of them also appeared in the adjacent lung, which was paired and uninvolved. Greater blood T cell density accompanied longer overall survival. Among the tissues sampled, uninvolved adjacent lung had the highest T cell clonality, above tumor.

Assay used: immunoSEQ multiplex PCR; TCRdb lists only in-frame clones, some missing. The sample gives approximately 88,000 clones, approximately 91% of which show up once; roughly 4.3% is in the top ten. The sample here was PBMCs, taken before any cancer treatment. The receptor was derived from a woman aged 40-69 years with stage II squamous cell lung carcinoma. The chain recombines TRBV19 with TRBJ1-1; 9 positions agree with TRBD1. The CDR3 DNA reads as TGTGCCAGTAGTCGACAACAGGGGGCGAACACTGAAGCTTTCTTT. Translated: CASSRQQGANTEAFF. The complete variable domain, with remaining parts taken from reference TRBV19 and TRBJ1-1, reads DGGITQSPKYLFRKEGQNVTLSCEQNLNHDAMYWYRQDPGQGLRLIYYSQIVNDFQKGDIAEGYSVSREKKESFPLTVTSAQKNPTAFYLCASSRQQGANTEAFFGQGTRLTVV.